These 18 T cell receptor beta chains share one sample of origin, sequenced in a study of T cells expressing NK-cell markers. TCRdb reworked the 5' RACE reads into one entry per CDR3 protein, no DNA. The sample includes about 150,000 distinct CDR3 sequences. Input material: blood T cells: a sorted CD56 or NKG2C T cell subset, CD4+ or CD8+ T cells, or bulk PBMC T cells (not recorded which). The origin of the receptors is a man between 18 and 35 years old in good health.

This rearrangement joins TRBV27 to TRBJ2-2; TCRdb's assignment of TRBD1 cannot be checked, as there is no DNA. The CDR3 has 16 residues. Germline V gene sequence: CDR1 MNHEY, CDR2 SMNVEV (reference sequence). CDR3 in amino acids: CASSPRQGPNTGELFF.

The chain is built from TRBV29-1 and TRBJ2-3; absent DNA, TCRdb's TRBD1 call cannot be checked. CDR1 SQVTM and CDR2 ANQGSEA come from the germline V gene. The length of the CDR3 is 13 residues. CDR3: CSAGHASTDTQYF.

The chain carries TRBV3-1 and TRBJ2-7; TCRdb lists TRBD1, though no DNA is available to test this call. This CDR3 has 15 residues. Germline CDR1 LGHDT, CDR2 YNNKEL (reference sequence). CDR3 residues: CASSQDRRTTYEQYF.

V is TRBV19 and J is TRBJ2-1; the TCRdb call, TRBD2, lacks DNA for checking. This CDR3 region has 15 residues. Germline CDR1 reads LNHDA; CDR2 reads SQIVND (reference sequence). Here the CDR3 reads CASSIASGRGNEQFF. The full variable domain, completed using reference TRBV19 and TRBJ2-1, is DGGITQSPKYLFRKEGQNVTLSCEQNLNHDAMYWYRQDPGQGLRLIYYSQIVNDFQKGDIAEGYSVSREKKESFPLTVTSAQKNPTAFYLCASSIASGRGNEQFFGPGTRLTVL.

CDR3 residues: CASSDVGGGWTEAFF. The chain joins TRBV6-1 to TRBJ1-1. Germline CDR1 reads MNHNS; CDR2 reads SASEGT. The CDR3 is made up of 15 amino acids.

The V and J genes are TRBV5-4 and TRBJ2-3; the TCRdb D gene call, TRBD2, has no DNA to confirm it. The CDR3 contains 14 residues. CDR1 and CDR2 (germline): SGHNT, YYREEE (reference sequence). CDR3 sequence: CASPGLAGGDTQYF.

The chain joins TRBV27 to TRBJ1-1. This CDR3 comprises 12 residues. Germline V gene lookup returns CDR1 MNHEY and CDR2 SMNVEV (reference sequence). The CDR3: CASTWTVGEAFF.

The chain is built from TRBV6-5 and TRBJ2-5; TCRdb's D gene call, TRBD1, goes unchecked for lack of DNA. The V gene's germline CDR1 is MNHEY and CDR2 SVGAGI. CDR3 length: 15 residues. The CDR3 reads CASSYSMGQQETQYF.

The genes are TRBV7-9 and TRBJ2-5; TCRdb names TRBD2, which stays unverified in the absence of DNA. The CDR3 is made up of 14 amino acids. CDR1 is SEHNR and CDR2 is FQNEAQ in the germline V gene (reference sequence). The CDR3 region is CATSSLAGVETQYF.

The chain recombines TRBV25-1 with TRBJ1-1; TCRdb's D gene call, TRBD1, goes unchecked for lack of DNA. CDR3 length: 13 amino acids. CDR1 and CDR2 from the germline V gene are MGHDK and SYGVNS. This CDR3 is CASSELGQDEAFF.

The J gene is TRBJ2-2, the V gene TRBV29-1; TCRdb names TRBD1, which stays unverified in the absence of DNA. CDR1 and CDR2 (germline): SQVTM, ANQGSEA. This CDR3 comprises 15 residues. This chain's CDR3 is CSVAQEAANTGELFF.

The J gene is TRBJ2-3, the V gene TRBV11-1; the TCRdb D gene call, TRBD1, has no DNA to confirm it. The V gene's germline CDR1 is SGHAT and CDR2 FQDESV (reference sequence). The CDR3 covers 18 residues. CDR3 sequence reads: CASSFPRGGGLSTDTQYF.

CDR3 region: CASSSSDPRGNQPQHF. This rearrangement joins TRBV6-5 to TRBJ1-5. Germline V lookup: CDR1 MNHEY, CDR2 SVGAGI. The CDR3 contains 16 residues.

The chain carries TRBV29-1 and TRBJ2-2; TCRdb gives TRBD2 as the D gene, but with no DNA this cannot be confirmed. Germline V gene lookup returns CDR1 SQVTM and CDR2 ANQGSEA. This CDR3 is built from 15 residues. CDR3 region: CTRAGLASDTGELFF.

The chain has TRBV20-1 and TRBJ2-1; TCRdb indicates TRBD2, and absent DNA this call remains unverified. This CDR3 comprises 15 residues. Germline values: CDR1 DFQATT, CDR2 SNEGSKA (reference sequence). CDR3 region: CSAPSLAGTFNEQFF.

The V gene is TRBV12-3 or TRBV12-4, the J gene TRBJ2-1. This CDR3 is built from 14 residues. CDR3 in amino acids: CASSVHSAVNEQFF.

The rearrangement links TRBV29-1 to TRBJ2-1; TCRdb's assignment of TRBD1 cannot be checked, as there is no DNA. This CDR3 region has 13 residues. The V gene's germline CDR1 is SQVTM and CDR2 ANQGSEA. The CDR3 region is CSVISMGLTEQFF.

The rearrangement links TRBV29-1 to TRBJ1-2. Germline V gene sequence: CDR1 SQVTM, CDR2 ANQGSEA. The CDR3 loop spans 14 amino acids. This chain's CDR3 is CSVESWAGPYGYTF.